The 3 T cell receptor beta chains presented below share a single source sample, sequenced in a study of T cell responses to AZD1222 COVID-19 vaccine. Assay used: immunoSEQ multiplex PCR; TCRdb lists only in-frame clones, some missing. Of 75,000 to 95,000 clones in the sample, 85% are singletons; the top ten hold over 3.5%. Sequenced material: peripheral blood, taken 28 days after the second AZD1222 dose. The receptors were sampled from an adult who received the AZD1222 COVID-19 vaccine.

The CDR3 here is CASSLSLTGGSEAFF. As DNA, the CDR3 is TGTGCCAGCAGCTTAAGTTTAACAGGTGGATCTGAAGCTTTCTTT. This sequence joins TRBV7-3 and TRBJ1-1; a weak D match, TRBD1 (5 bases). In germline, CDR1 is SGHTA, CDR2 FQGTGA. V was pared by 1 base and J by 6 bases, with 15 bases between. This CDR3 comprises 15 residues.

The chain uses TRBV6-2 or TRBV6-3 and TRBJ2-6, with 7 nucleotides matching TRBD2. This CDR3 is 20 amino acids long. J lost 0 bases, V lost 2 bases, and 13 bases had no gene match. CDR1 and CDR2 (germline): MNHEY, SVGEGT. CDR3 sequence reads: CASSYPPGMGGTSGANVLTF. The CDR3 DNA sequence: TGTGCCAGCAGTTACCCCCCGGGTATGGGGGGGACCTCTGGGGCCAACGTCCTGACTTTC.

This clone turned up a few times. V gene TRBV6-5 combines with J gene TRBJ1-6; D unclear. Germline CDR1 and CDR2: MNHEY and SVGAGI. The CDR3 is 14 amino acids. V was clipped by 6 bases and J by 9 bases, with 15 bases between them. CDR3: CASRPTTASSPLHF. The CDR3 DNA reads TGTGCCAGCAGACCCACCACTGCTTCTTCACCCCTCCACTTT.